One T cell receptor (beta chain) is described in this entry. The antigen remains undetermined. V shed 6 bases and J shed 4 bases, with 18 bases lying between them. CDR1 and CDR2 from the germline V gene are DFQATT and SNEGSKA (reference sequence). The CDR3 is made up of 14 amino acids. These data are taken from a study of vaccination and CD4 T cells after COVID-19. The Oncomine TCR Beta short-read assay sequenced DNA from cultured CD4+ T cells. TCRdb used MiXCR to reprocess the PCR reads, holding one entry per CDR3 protein. The top ten clones hold more than 15% of a sample with approximately 14,000 distinct CDR3 sequences, roughly 28% of them seen once. Treatment of the sample: approximately nine-day PBMC culture with coronavirus spike peptide pools or control peptides (ViraFEST assay).

The sequenced sample consisted of cultured CD4+ T cells from blood. This rearrangement joins TRBV20-1 to TRBJ1-1; D may be TRBD1 (5 bases). The sequence derives from a human donor with COVID-19. The CDR3 bases are TGCAGTGCACCCTCCCCCCTGGGGGTCACTGAAGCTTTCTTT. Translating it yields CSAPSPLGVTEAFF.